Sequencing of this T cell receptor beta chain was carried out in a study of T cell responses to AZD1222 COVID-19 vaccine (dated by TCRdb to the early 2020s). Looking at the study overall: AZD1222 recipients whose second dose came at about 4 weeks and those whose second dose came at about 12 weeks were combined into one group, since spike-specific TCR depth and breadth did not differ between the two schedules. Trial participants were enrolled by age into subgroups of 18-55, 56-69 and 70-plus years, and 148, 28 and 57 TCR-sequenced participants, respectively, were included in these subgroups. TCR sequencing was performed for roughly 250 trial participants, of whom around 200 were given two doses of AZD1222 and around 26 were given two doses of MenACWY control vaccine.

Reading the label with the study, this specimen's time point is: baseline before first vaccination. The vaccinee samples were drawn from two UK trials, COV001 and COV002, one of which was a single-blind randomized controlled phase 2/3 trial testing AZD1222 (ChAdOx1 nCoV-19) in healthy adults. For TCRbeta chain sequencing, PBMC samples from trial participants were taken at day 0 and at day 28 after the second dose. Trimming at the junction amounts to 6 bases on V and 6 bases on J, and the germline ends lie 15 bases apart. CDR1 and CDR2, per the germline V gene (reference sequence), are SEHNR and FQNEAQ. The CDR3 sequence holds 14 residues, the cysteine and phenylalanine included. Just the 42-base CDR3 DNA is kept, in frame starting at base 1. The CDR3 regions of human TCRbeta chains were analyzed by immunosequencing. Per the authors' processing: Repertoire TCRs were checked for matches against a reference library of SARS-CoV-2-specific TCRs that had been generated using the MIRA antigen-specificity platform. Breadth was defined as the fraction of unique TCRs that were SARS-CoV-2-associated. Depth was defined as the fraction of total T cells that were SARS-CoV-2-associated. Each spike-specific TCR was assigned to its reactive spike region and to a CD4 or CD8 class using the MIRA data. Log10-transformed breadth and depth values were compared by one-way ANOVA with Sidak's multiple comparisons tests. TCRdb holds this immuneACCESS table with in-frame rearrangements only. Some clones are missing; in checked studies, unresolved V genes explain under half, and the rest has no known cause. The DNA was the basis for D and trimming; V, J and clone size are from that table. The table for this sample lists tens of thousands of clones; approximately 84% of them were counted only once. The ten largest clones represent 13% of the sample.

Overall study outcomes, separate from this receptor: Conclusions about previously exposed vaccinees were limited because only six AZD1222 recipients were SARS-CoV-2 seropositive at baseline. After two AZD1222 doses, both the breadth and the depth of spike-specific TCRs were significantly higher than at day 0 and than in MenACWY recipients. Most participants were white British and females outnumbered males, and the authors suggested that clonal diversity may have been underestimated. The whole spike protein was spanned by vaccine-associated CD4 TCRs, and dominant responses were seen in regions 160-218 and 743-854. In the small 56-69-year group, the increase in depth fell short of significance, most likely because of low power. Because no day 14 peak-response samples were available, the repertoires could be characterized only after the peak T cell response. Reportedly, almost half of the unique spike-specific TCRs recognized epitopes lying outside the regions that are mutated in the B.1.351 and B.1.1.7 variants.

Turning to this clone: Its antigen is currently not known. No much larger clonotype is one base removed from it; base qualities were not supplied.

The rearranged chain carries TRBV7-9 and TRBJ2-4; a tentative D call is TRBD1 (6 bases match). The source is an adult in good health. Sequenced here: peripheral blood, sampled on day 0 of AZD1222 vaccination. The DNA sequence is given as TGTGCCAGCAGTACAGGGCAGGGCCCAAACATTCAGTACTTC. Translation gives CASSTGQGPNIQYF.